The clone carrying this TCR beta chain was counted a few times. What it recognizes is unknown. In each case, RNA was isolated and then reverse transcribed into cDNA as the sequencing template. Clones were sequenced by immunoSEQ multiplex PCR, and TCRdb holds only the in-frame ones, with some missing. The profile shows roughly 25,000 clones, around 50% of them singletons. This sample was taken from a study of CD8+ T cells in alopecia areata. From germline, CDR1 is MDHEN and CDR2 SYDVKM. This CDR3 contains 14 residues. The V segment lost 6 bases and the J segment 2 bases; nucleotides outside the gene matches: 6. General study findings and limits: In patients, TCRs were shared less clearly than in mice, and HLA may possibly be involved.

V gene TRBV28 combines with J gene TRBJ2-5, with TRBD2 matching 7 bases. This TCR derives from a human donor with alopecia areata. The specimen sequenced was NKG2D-high CD8+ T cells sorted from blood. As DNA, the CDR3 is TGTGCCAGCAGCTATAGCGGGTTACAAGAGACCCAGTACTTC. Its protein product is CASSYSGLQETQYF.